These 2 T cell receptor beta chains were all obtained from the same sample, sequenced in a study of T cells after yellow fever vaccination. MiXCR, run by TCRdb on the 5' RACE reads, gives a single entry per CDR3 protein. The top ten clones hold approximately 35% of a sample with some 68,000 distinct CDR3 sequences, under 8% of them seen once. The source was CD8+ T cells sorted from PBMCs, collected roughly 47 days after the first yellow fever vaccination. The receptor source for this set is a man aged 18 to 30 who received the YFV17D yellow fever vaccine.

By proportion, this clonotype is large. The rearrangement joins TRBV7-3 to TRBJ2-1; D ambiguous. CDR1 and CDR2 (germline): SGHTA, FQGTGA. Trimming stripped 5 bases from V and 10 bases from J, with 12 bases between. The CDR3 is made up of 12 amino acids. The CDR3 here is CASSATLGEQFF. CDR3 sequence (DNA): TGTGCCAGCAGCGCCACCCTGGGCGAGCAGTTCTTC.

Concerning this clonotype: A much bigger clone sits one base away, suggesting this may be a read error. The CDR3 loop is CASSLLPTKAFF. The CDR3 nucleotides read TGTGCCAGCAGCTTACTTCCTACGAAAGCTTTCTTT. The V call is TRBV7-4, the J call TRBJ1-1, with unresolved D. Germline assignment: CDR1 SGHVT and CDR2 SQSDAQ. The CDR3 has 12 residues. V was pared by 2 bases and J by 9 bases, with 10 bases between.